A single sample is the source of the 9 T cell receptor beta chains below, sequenced in a study of blood T cell repertoires in COVID-19. Sequencing was performed with immunoSEQ multiplex PCR; in TCRdb, only in-frame clones are kept and a portion is missing. The table lists about 190,000 clones, 84% of them singletons. Material for sequencing was peripheral blood. The receptors were gathered from a woman aged 70-85 years with active or convalescent COVID-19.

The chain carries TRBV18 and TRBJ2-7; possible D gene TRBD2, 6 bases. In germline, CDR1 is KGHSH, CDR2 LQKENI. The V end was cut by 6 bases, the J end by 1 base, with 7 bases between. This CDR3 contains 12 residues. CDR3: CASSRESYEQYF. CDR3 DNA: TGTGCCAGCTCTCGGGAGTCCTACGAGCAGTACTTC. Complete variable domain (other parts from reference TRBV18 and TRBJ2-7): NAGVMQNPRHLVRRRGQEARLRCSPMKGHSHVYWYRQLPEEGLKFMVYLQKENIIDESGMPKERFSAEFPKEGPSILRIQQVVRGDSAAYFCASSRESYEQYFGPGTRLTVT.

The chain joins TRBV19 to TRBJ1-5, with unresolved D. V was clipped by 7 bases and J by 6 bases, with 13 bases between them. The CDR3 is 13 amino acids. CDR1 LNHDA and CDR2 SQIVND come from the germline V gene (reference sequence). The CDR3 DNA reads as TGTGCCAGTAAAGAAAAGGGAGCTCAGCCCCAGCATTTT. Translation: CASKEKGAQPQHF.

This clone has a handful of counts. The rearrangement joins TRBV24-1 to TRBJ1-1; D is unclear. Germline CDR1 is KGHDR and CDR2 is SFDVKD. The germline V and J ends were trimmed by 2 bases and 3 bases, with 18 bases remaining between them. The CDR3 extends over 17 amino acids. CDR3 amino acids: CATSDSGPYPSDTEAFF. The CDR3 region has the DNA TGTGCCACCAGTGATTCGGGTCCTTACCCGAGCGACACTGAAGCTTTCTTT.

The chain uses TRBV9 and TRBJ2-3; 11 bases line up with TRBD2. The CDR3 length is 19 residues. The V gene end was trimmed by 0 bases and the J gene end by 2 bases; junction bases not matched to a gene: 11. The V gene's germline CDR1 is SGDLS and CDR2 YYNGEE. The CDR3 protein is CASSVDGSGRAGDTDTQYF. The CDR3 nucleotides are TGTGCCAGCAGCGTAGATGGTAGCGGGAGGGCCGGTGACACAGATACGCAGTATTTT.

The chain couples TRBV5-6 to TRBJ2-7; tentatively, D is TRBD2 (5 bases). Germline assignment: CDR1 SGHDT and CDR2 YYEEEE. The V end lost 2 bases, the J end lost 4 bases, and 7 bases lay between the germline ends. The CDR3 sequence is 12 residues long. The CDR3 spells CASSFRTYEQYF. CDR3 bases: TGTGCCAGCAGCTTTAGGACTTACGAGCAGTACTTC. The full variable domain, in which reference TRBV5-6 and TRBJ2-7 provide the parts outside the CDR3, is DAGVTQSPTHLIKTRGQQVTLRCSPKSGHDTVSWYQQALGQGPQFIFQYYEEEERQRGNFPDRFSGHQFPNYSSELNVNALLLGDSALYLCASSFRTYEQYFGPGTRLTVT.

This clone was recorded only once. The CDR3, as DNA: TGTGCCAGCAGCTCACTAGCGGGATACGAGCAGTACTTC. Translating it yields CASSSLAGYEQYF. The chain employs TRBV7-2 and TRBJ2-7, with 10 positions matching TRBD2. This CDR3 comprises 13 residues. Germline V gene lookup returns CDR1 SGHTA and CDR2 FQGNSA. Trimming at V came to 4 bases and at J to 4 bases, leaving 1 base not matched to a gene.

The rearrangement joins TRBV7-9 to TRBJ2-2; 7 bases fit TRBD1. J was trimmed by 1 base and V by 11 bases; bases with no gene match: 7. Germline values: CDR1 SEHNR, CDR2 FQNEAQ (reference sequence). CDR3 length: 14 residues. The CDR3 sequence: CALLGQENTGELFF. The CDR3 DNA sequence: TGTGCCCTCCTTGGACAGGAGAACACCGGGGAGCTGTTTTTT.

V gene TRBV28 combines with J gene TRBJ2-3; perhaps TRBD2 as D (5 bases). In germline, CDR1 is MDHEN, CDR2 SYDVKM. The CDR3 runs 14 residues. The V gene lost 5 bases and the J gene lost 6 bases, with 15 bases spanning the gap. The DNA of the CDR3 is TGTGCCAGCAGTCCGCGGGTACAGACTGATACGCAGTATTTT. Its translation: CASSPRVQTDTQYF.

The rearrangement links TRBV7-2 to TRBJ2-1, with TRBD1 matching 7 bases. Looked up from germline, CDR1 is SGHTA and CDR2 is FQGNSA. Trimming took 1 base from V and 7 from J; bases not matched to a gene: 7. This CDR3 comprises 15 residues. CDR3 in DNA: TGTGCCAGCAGCTTAGGGATCACACAGGGGAATGAGCAGTTCTTC. This sequence encodes CASSLGITQGNEQFF.